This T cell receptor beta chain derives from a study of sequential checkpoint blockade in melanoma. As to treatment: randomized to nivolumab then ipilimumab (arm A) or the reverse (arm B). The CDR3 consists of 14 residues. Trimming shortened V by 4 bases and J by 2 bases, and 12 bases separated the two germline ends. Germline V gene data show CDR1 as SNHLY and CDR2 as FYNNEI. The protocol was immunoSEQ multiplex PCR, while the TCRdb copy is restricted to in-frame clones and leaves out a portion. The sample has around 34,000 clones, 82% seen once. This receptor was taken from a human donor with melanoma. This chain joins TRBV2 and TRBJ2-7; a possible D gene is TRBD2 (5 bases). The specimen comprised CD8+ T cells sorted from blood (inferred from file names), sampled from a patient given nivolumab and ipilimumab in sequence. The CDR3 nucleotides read TGTGCCAGCAGTGTCTACGGGGATACCTACGAGCAGTACTTC. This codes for CASSVYGDTYEQYF.